This T cell receptor (beta chain) emerged from a study of CD8+ T cells in alopecia areata. Study details: Each of the treated patients was given oral tofacitinib, 5 to 10 mg twice daily, for moderate-to-severe alopecia areata.

Extraction of RNA preceded its reverse transcription into cDNA, which served as the sequencing template. Libraries were prepared by immunoSEQ multiplex PCR; TCRdb keeps only in-frame clonotypes and omits some of them. This sample has 110,000 to 150,000 clones; approximately 50% occur once, and the top ten carry approximately 0.99%. Germline V lookup: CDR1 SGHTA, CDR2 FQGNSA. Trimming took 1 base from V and 3 from J, leaving 7 bases between them. This CDR3 spans 13 amino acids. The sequence was obtained from a human donor with alopecia areata. The rearrangement links TRBV7-2 to TRBJ2-7; perhaps TRBD1 as D (6 bases). Sequenced material: CD4+ T cells sorted from blood, taken at week 0. CDR3 sequence: CASSLEGDYEQYF. The CDR3 region has the DNA TGTGCCAGCAGCTTAGAGGGGGACTACGAGCAGTACTTC.